What follows are 2 T cell receptor beta chains derived from one specimen sequenced in a study of cytomegalovirus exposure and HLA in healthy donors. The study ran its PCR with 60 Vbeta and 13 Jbeta primers. The table came from immunoSEQ multiplex PCR; TCRdb's copy has only in-frame clones and leaves some out. The sample contains approximately 170,000 clones, almost 80% of which appear only once. Sequenced input: PBMCs. These receptors originate from a woman in her late teens or twenties in good health and CMV-seronegative.

This clone turned up a few times. V is TRBV7-3 and J is TRBJ2-7, with 9 bases fitting TRBD1. After removal of 5 bases from V and 3 bases from J, the junction contained 8 bases not matched to a gene. This CDR3 has 15 amino acids. In germline, CDR1 is SGHTA, CDR2 FQGTGA. The chain's CDR3 is CASSPDGTGIYEQYF. The CDR3 region has the DNA TGTGCCAGCAGCCCAGACGGGACAGGGATCTACGAGCAGTACTTC.

As DNA, the CDR3 is TGTGCCAGCAGTTCCAGACTAGAGCAGTACTTC. It encodes CASSSRLEQYF. The rearrangement links TRBV6-5 to TRBJ2-7; D possibly corresponds to TRBD2 (5 bases). The CDR3 extends over 11 amino acids. Trimming took 4 bases from V and 7 from J, leaving 8 bases between them. The germline V gene has CDR1 MNHEY and CDR2 SVGAGI.